This T cell receptor (beta chain) was sequenced in a study of cytomegalovirus exposure and HLA in healthy donors. Study observations and caveats: Subsequent analysis revealed that first-cohort TCR clusters tended to co-occur in the 110 or so validation repertoires.

Separate from the 666-subject first cohort was the roughly 130-subject validation cohort, to which the donors belonged. In regard to this clone: The antigen is not known.

Libraries were prepared by immunoSEQ multiplex PCR; TCRdb keeps only in-frame clonotypes and omits some of them. The data hold approximately 160,000 clones, with 70% to 90% observed a single time. Looked up from germline, CDR1 is KGHSH and CDR2 is LQKENI. The CDR3 loop spans 15 amino acids. V was trimmed by 4 bases and J by 0 bases, leaving 12 bases between them. The sequenced sample was PBMCs. The J gene is TRBJ1-1, the V gene TRBV18, with a weak D call TRBD1 (6 bases). This TCR derives from a man aged 25-45 years in good health and CMV-seropositive. CDR3 bases: TGTGCCAGCTCACAGGGCAGGGGAATGAACACTGAAGCTTTCTTT. Protein: CASSQGRGMNTEAFF.